This TCR beta chain was captured in a study of response to subunit inactivated influenza vaccine. This clonotype was found a few times. V shed 4 bases and J shed 1 base, with 11 bases lying between them. The CDR3 totals 15 residues. Looked up from germline, CDR1 is SGHTA and CDR2 is FQGNSA. TCRdb redid the calling of the RT-PCR reads with MiXCR, one entry per CDR3 protein. Of about 570,000 distinct CDR3 sequences in the sample, about 11% were seen once. The sample was also linked to a second study, of T cells expressing NK-cell markers. That paper notes: What made the TCR beta cDNA was 5'RACE template switching with UMIs.

This material consisted of PBMCs from blood, taken on the day of vaccination. The chain joins TRBV7-2 to TRBJ2-1; D is uncertain. The TCR comes from a man over 45 who received an inactivated influenza vaccine. The chain's CDR3 is CASSSAALSYNEQFF. The CDR3 DNA follows: TGTGCCAGCAGCTCCGCGGCATTATCCTACAATGAGCAGTTCTTC.